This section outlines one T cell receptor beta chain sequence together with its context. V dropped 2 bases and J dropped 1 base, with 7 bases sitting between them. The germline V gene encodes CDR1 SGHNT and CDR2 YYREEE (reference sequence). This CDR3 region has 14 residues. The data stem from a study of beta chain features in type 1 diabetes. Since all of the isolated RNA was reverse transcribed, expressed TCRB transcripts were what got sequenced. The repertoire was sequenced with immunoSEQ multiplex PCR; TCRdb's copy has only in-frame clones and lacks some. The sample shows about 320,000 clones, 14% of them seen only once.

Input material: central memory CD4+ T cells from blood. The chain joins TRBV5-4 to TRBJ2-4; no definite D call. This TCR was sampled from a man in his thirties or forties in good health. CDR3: CASSLLDAKNIQYF. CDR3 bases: TGTGCCAGCAGCTTACTGGACGCCAAAAACATTCAGTACTTC.